This TCR beta chain was recovered during a study of blood T cell repertoires in COVID-19. In the study overall: Material from acute and convalescent COVID-19 was sourced from the United States, Italy and Spain. PBMCs, B-cell-depleted T cells, or T cells were the source of the cDNA or gDNA that made up the material.

V lost 4 bases to trimming and J lost 7 bases; unmatched junction nucleotides: 9. The CDR3 has 16 amino acids. CDR1 and CDR2 from the germline V gene are SGHRS and YFSETQ. Original handling: The authors estimated nucleated cell counts from reference gene primer amplification. Measured with immunoSEQ multiplex PCR; TCRdb has only the in-frame clones, and not every one. The V and J calls and the clone size are those of that table, but D and trimming were determined from the DNA. Of tens of thousands of clones listed, about 76% were seen once; the top ten hold approximately 20%. The receptor comes from a woman aged 80 or older with COVID-19, enrolled during active disease. Sequenced input: peripheral blood. The V call is TRBV5-1, the J call TRBJ2-1, with TRBD2 matching 12 bases. This chain's CDR3 is CASSTLLAGGLNEQFF. CDR3 nucleotides: TGCGCCAGCAGCACGCTACTAGCGGGAGGTCTGAATGAGCAGTTCTTC. Complete variable domain (other parts from reference TRBV5-1 and TRBJ2-1): KAGVTQTPRYLIKTRGQQVTLSCSPISGHRSVSWYQQTPGQGLQFLFEYFSETQRNKGNFPGRFSGRQFSNSRSEMNVSTLELGDSALYLCASSTLLAGGLNEQFFGPGTRLTVL.